The entry below gives a single T cell receptor beta chain sequence along with its context. Antigen specificity is unknown. Treatment meaning: 15 to 20 received Ad26.COV2.S at low or high dose, single or two shots; 5 received placebo; per-sample allocation not given. Each sample was drawn 63 days after the first injection (of vaccine or placebo). The sample belongs to a study of Ad26.COV2.S vaccination and SARS-CoV-2 variants. Here immunoSEQ multiplex PCR was the method, and the copy in TCRdb shows in-frame clones only, minus some. This sample has about 350,000 clones; roughly nine tenths occur once, and the top ten carry 6.4%. General study points: Vaccinated individuals (as opposed to placebo recipients) had higher spike-specific TCR breadth.

Between the trimmed V and J ends, which lost 2 bases and 9 bases, there was a span of 9 bases. The germline V gene has CDR1 SGHNT and CDR2 YYREEE (reference sequence). The CDR3 covers 13 residues. Sequenced here: peripheral blood, sampled in a trial of Ad26.COV2.S vaccine versus placebo. V gene TRBV5-4 combines with J gene TRBJ1-6; weak D call: TRBD1 (5 bases). The origin of this receptor is a person aged 18-65 years who received the Ad26.COV2.S COVID-19 vaccine or a placebo. The CDR3 sequence: CASSFSGGSPLHF. The CDR3 DNA reads as TGTGCCAGCAGCTTCTCGGGGGGTTCACCCCTCCACTTT.